One sample yielded the 21 T cell receptor beta chains listed below, sequenced in a study of glioma-infiltrating T cells. Amplification of TCR alpha and beta CDR3 regions from RNA used iRepertoire nested multiplex PCR. MiXCR, run by TCRdb on the multiplex PCR reads, gives a single entry per CDR3 protein. The data contain more than 300,000 distinct CDR3 sequences, 41% of them singletons. Sequenced input: glioma tissue, nonneoplastic brain tissue, or PBMCs (not recorded which). These TCRs come from a human donor with low-grade glioma or glioblastoma, undergoing nonglioma brain surgery, or in good health (not recorded which).

The CDR3 here is CASSPGLADRKGDTQYF. For the CDR3, the DNA is TGCGCCAGCAGCCCCGGGCTAGCGGACCGCAAAGGGGATACGCAGTATTTT. This sequence joins TRBV4-1 and TRBJ2-3; 7 bases fit TRBD2. V gave up 4 bases and J gave up 6 bases; unmatched junction bases: 16. Germline V CDR1 and CDR2: MGHRA, YSYEKL. CDR3 length: 17 residues.

This clonotype was seen ten or more times. The V gene is TRBV20-1, the J gene TRBJ2-1; 9 positions match TRBD2. The germline gives CDR1 DFQATT, CDR2 SNEGSKA (reference sequence). The junction had 6 bases not matched to a gene; V was cut back by 4 bases and J by 8 bases. CDR3 length equals 13 residues. This CDR3 is CSAMAGGPHEQFF. CDR3 nucleotides: TGCAGTGCTATGGCGGGAGGGCCCCATGAGCAGTTCTTC.

Points on this clonotype: One end of the junction fails to match germline, which may point to a read error. J is TRBJ2-3 and V is TRBV7-2, with 10 bases that match TRBD2. In germline, CDR1 is SGHTA, CDR2 FQGNSA. CDR3 length: 16 amino acids. The CDR3 DNA follows: TGCGCCAGCAGCGAAGATGGACTAGCGGGCACAGATACGCAGTATTTT. It is translated as CASSEDGLAGTDTQYF.

This rearrangement joins TRBV19 to TRBJ1-1; D ambiguous. CDR3 size: 19 residues. Germline V gene data show CDR1 as LNHDA and CDR2 as SQIVND (reference sequence). V lost 5 bases, J lost 5 bases, and 30 bases lay in between. CDR3 loop: CASSPTIRWAGRSTTEAFF. The CDR3 DNA sequence: TGTGCCAGTAGTCCAACTATCCGATGGGCAGGCAGGAGTACGACTGAAGCTTTCTTT.

This clonotype was observed a handful of times. The chain combines TRBV5-1 with TRBJ2-3; maybe TRBD1 (6 bases). V lost 1 base and J 4 bases, leaving 16 bases between the germline ends. This CDR3 has 16 amino acids. CDR1 and CDR2 from the germline V gene are SGHRS and YFSETQ. The CDR3 region is CASSLWGQLWSDTQYF. The CDR3 nucleotides read TGCGCCAGCAGCTTGTGGGGACAACTATGGTCAGATACGCAGTATTTT.

The genes are TRBV20-1 and TRBJ2-7, with TRBD1 identical over 10 bases. The germline CDR1 and CDR2 sequences are DFQATT and SNEGSKA (reference sequence). The CDR3 sequence is 14 residues long. CDR3 protein: CIALPGTGAKEQYF. Written as DNA, the CDR3 is TGCATTGCGCTACCCGGGACAGGGGCTAAGGAGCAGTACTTC.

The rearrangement joins TRBV7-9 to TRBJ1-1; the match to TRBD1 covers 9 bases. The CDR3 has 16 amino acids. The ends lost 6 bases at V and 4 bases at J; junction bases unmatched: 12. Germline CDR1 is SEHNR and CDR2 is FQNEAQ (reference sequence). CDR3 DNA: TGTGCCAGCAGATCAGTGCGGGGACAGGGCAGCACTGAAGCTTTCTTT. The encoded protein is CASRSVRGQGSTEAFF.

The V and J genes are TRBV28 and TRBJ2-7; TRBD2 matches at 7 bases. CDR1 is MDHEN and CDR2 is SYDVKM in the germline V gene. The CDR3 sequence is 13 residues long. V trimming: 4 bases; J trimming: 6 bases; junction bases outside the gene matches: 6. The CDR3 is CASSWGEGFEQYF. The CDR3 DNA reads TGTGCCAGCAGTTGGGGGGAGGGCTTCGAGCAGTACTTC.

The chain links TRBV7-9 to TRBJ2-7; D remains unclear. The CDR3 consists of 15 residues. CDR1 and CDR2 (germline): SEHNR, FQNEAQ (reference sequence). The V gene lost 0 bases and the J gene lost 0 bases, with 9 bases spanning the gap. Here the CDR3 reads CASSLACGNSYEQYF. In DNA, the CDR3 is TGTGCCAGCAGCTTAGCGTGCGGAAACTCCTACGAGCAGTACTTC.

J is TRBJ2-7 and V is TRBV15; 11 bases map to TRBD2. The CDR3 covers 16 residues. CDR1 LNHNV and CDR2 YYDKDF come from the germline V gene (reference sequence). The V gene end was trimmed by 0 bases and the J gene end by 5 bases; junction bases not matched to a gene: 6. The CDR3 region has the DNA TGTGCCACCAGCAGAGATCTAGCGGGGGGCCAAAACGAGCAGTACTTC. It yields the protein CATSRDLAGGQNEQYF.

This clonotype has only a few counts. This may be a read error, as it is one base from a much larger clone. The chain links TRBV10-3 to TRBJ2-3; D is ambiguous. Germline V gene lookup returns CDR1 ENHRY and CDR2 SYGVKD. The CDR3 extends over 12 amino acids. V was clipped by 0 bases and J by 4 bases, with 2 bases between them. CDR3 nucleotide sequence: TGTGCCATCAGTGAGTCGGCAGATACGCAGTATTTT. It translates to CAISESADTQYF.

The genes are TRBV20-1 and TRBJ1-5, with 7 bases identical to TRBD1. CDR1 is DFQATT, CDR2 SNEGSKA, per germline (reference sequence). This CDR3 is built from 16 residues. V lost 5 bases to trimming and J lost 0 bases; unmatched junction nucleotides: 10. The CDR3 protein is CSALSTGTDSNQPQHF. The CDR3 DNA follows: TGCAGTGCTTTAAGCACCGGGACAGATAGCAATCAGCCCCAGCATTTT.

About this clonotype: Being one base from a much bigger clone, this may be a read error. The chain joins TRBV6-2 or TRBV6-3 to TRBJ2-7; 9 nucleotides agree with TRBD1. Germline V lookup: CDR1 MNHEY, CDR2 SVGEGT. The CDR3 has 15 amino acids. CDR3 protein: CASSYTRDRDYKQYF. The DNA of the CDR3 is TGTGCCAGCAGTTACACCCGGGACAGGGACTACAAGCAGTACTTC.

With respect to this clonotype: A single base separates this from a much larger clone, so it may be a read error. The chain employs TRBV20-1 and TRBJ1-1; TRBD1 might be the D (5 bases). There are 13 residues in the CDR3. Germline CDR1 DFQATT, CDR2 SNEGSKA (reference sequence). The CDR3 region is CNAHWTSNTEAFF. The DNA of the CDR3 is TGCAATGCCCACTGGACAAGCAACACTGAAGCTTTCTTT.

This clonotype was seen at least ten times. The chain links TRBV20-1 to TRBJ1-5; D unresolved. The CDR3 extends over 13 amino acids. V was cut by 6 bases and J by 0 bases, with 9 bases left in between. CDR1 is DFQATT, CDR2 SNEGSKA, per germline (reference sequence). The CDR3 DNA reads as TGCAGTGCCCACACCTATAGCAATCAGCCCCAGCATTTT. As protein: CSAHTYSNQPQHF.

The sample holds a few counts of this clonotype. The rearrangement uses TRBV3-1 and TRBJ1-2, with 7 bases identical to TRBD1. Germline CDR1 LGHDT, CDR2 YNNKEL (reference sequence). The J segment lost 3 bases and the V segment lost 5 bases, leaving 6 bases of the junction unmatched. The CDR3 length is 14 residues. The CDR3: CASSNSGTDYGYTF. Written as DNA, the CDR3 is TGTGCCAGCAGCAACTCCGGGACAGACTATGGCTACACCTTC. Together with reference TRBV3-1 and TRBJ1-2, the CDR3 gives the full variable domain: DTAVSQTPKYLVTQMGNDKSIKCEQNLGHDTMYWYKQDSKKFLKIMFSYNNKELIINETVPNRFSPKSPDKAHLNLHINSLELGDSAVYFCASSNSGTDYGYTFGSGTRLTVV.

This clonotype was counted ten times or more. The genes are TRBV20-1 and TRBJ2-3, with 10 positions matching TRBD2. The CDR3 runs 18 residues. Germline CDR1 and CDR2: DFQATT and SNEGSKA (reference sequence). V shed 0 bases and J 2 bases; nucleotides not matched to a gene: 11. In nucleotides, the CDR3 is TGCAGTGCTAGAGATCCAGAGGCAACTAGCGGGGACACAGATACGCAGTATTTT. It specifies CSARDPEATSGDTDTQYF.

As regards this clonotype: One junction end does not reproduce the germline sequence, and a read error may be involved. The chain links TRBV6-2 or TRBV6-3 to TRBJ2-3, with D possibly TRBD1 on 5 matching bases. CDR1 is MNHEY, CDR2 SVGEGT, per germline. The CDR3 covers 14 residues. CDR3: CAGRRRDITDTQYF. DNA for the CDR3: TGTGCCGGCAGGCGCAGGGATATTACAGATACGCAGTATTTT.

The chain uses TRBV19 and TRBJ2-3; the D is unclear. CDR1 and CDR2 (germline): LNHDA, SQIVND (reference sequence). V dropped 4 bases and J dropped 2 bases, with 13 bases sitting between them. CDR3 size: 15 residues. The CDR3: CASSTVSAYTDTQYF. The CDR3 coding sequence is TGTGCCAGTAGTACGGTATCAGCCTACACAGATACGCAGTATTTT.

In this sample, this clonotype turned up many times. The V gene is TRBV6-1, the J gene TRBJ1-1; D gene uncertain. The germline V gene has CDR1 MNHNS and CDR2 SASEGT. Deletions cut 2 bases from V and 3 bases from J, with 7 bases between. This CDR3 has 13 amino acids. CDR3 DNA: TGTGCCAGCAGTGAAAGCGGGTACACTGAAGCTTTCTTT. Its protein is CASSESGYTEAFF.

In regard to this clonotype: Since a much larger clone is just one base distant, this may be a read error. V usage is TRBV28 and J usage is TRBJ2-3; tentatively, D is TRBD1 or TRBD2 (5 bases each). V lost 3 bases to trimming and J lost 3 bases, with 10 bases between them. Germline values: CDR1 MDHEN, CDR2 SYDVKM. CDR3 length: 14 amino acids. CDR3 in amino acids: CASSFGTVTDTQYF. The CDR3 nucleotides read TGTGCCAGCAGTTTCGGGACGGTGACAGATACGCAGTATTTT.